The 2 T cell receptor beta chains below were found in one sample sequenced in a study of identical twins. TCRdb fed the 5' RACE reads into MiXCR, producing one record per CDR3 protein. The table lists around 240,000 distinct CDR3 sequences, approximately 10% of them singletons. The specimen sequenced was memory T cells sorted from blood. Receptors originate from a man aged 50 to 60 in good health.

The chain links TRBV6-2 or TRBV6-3 to TRBJ2-1; 16 positions match TRBD2. Germline V gene data show CDR1 as MNHEY and CDR2 as SVGEGT. CDR3 length: 18 amino acids. Losses at the gene ends were 7 bases for V and 8 bases for J; bases not matched to a gene: 14. CDR3 protein: CASTVNPGLAGGGHEQFF. The CDR3, as DNA: TGTGCCAGCACCGTCAACCCGGGACTAGCGGGAGGGGGGCATGAGCAGTTCTTC.

V gene TRBV19 combines with J gene TRBJ2-3; D remains ambiguous. The CDR3 runs to 16 residues. Between the trimmed V and J ends, which lost 3 bases and 0 bases, there was a span of 13 bases. CDR1 LNHDA and CDR2 SQIVND come from the germline V gene (reference sequence). CDR3 DNA: TGTGCCAGTAGTATCGACGGACCCACTAGCACAGATACGCAGTATTTT. Protein sequence: CASSIDGPTSTDTQYF.